The T cell receptor beta chain under discussion was sequenced for a study of blood T cell repertoires in COVID-19. Across the study: Material from acute and convalescent COVID-19 was sourced from the United States, Italy and Spain. The cDNA or gDNA used as material had been derived from T cells, B-cell-depleted T cells, or PBMCs.

V was cut by 5 bases and J by 6 bases, with 11 bases left in between. Per germline, CDR1 SGHTA and CDR2 FQGNSA. The CDR3 contains 13 residues. Original processing notes: Amplification of reference gene primers provided the estimated nucleated cell counts. Some clones are missing from TCRdb's copy, which holds only in-frame ones; the method was immunoSEQ multiplex PCR. That table gives V, J and clone size, and the DNA gave D and trimming. The sample lists about 74,000 clones; roughly four fifths were seen once. This clone was detected only a few times. This TCR derives from a man in his 70s with acute or convalescent COVID-19. V gene TRBV7-2 combines with J gene TRBJ1-5, with D possibly being TRBD1 (5 bases). Sequencing used peripheral blood. This chain's CDR3 is CASSRIGVQPQHF. The CDR3 bases are TGTGCCAGCAGCCGAATAGGGGTTCAGCCCCAGCATTTT. The variable domain in full, with the rest retrieved from reference TRBV7-2 and TRBJ1-5, is GAGVSQSPSNKVTEKGKDVELRCDPISGHTALYWYRQSLGQGLEFLIYFQGNSAPDKSGLPSDRFSAERTGGSVSTLTIQRTQQEDSAVYLCASSRIGVQPQHFGDGTRLSIL.